Listed below are T cell receptor beta chains from one sample, sequenced in a study of cytomegalovirus exposure and HLA in healthy donors. Profiled with immunoSEQ multiplex PCR; TCRdb holds only in-frame clones, not every one. Its listing shows roughly 120,000 clones. Specimen: PBMCs. Receptors originate from a man under 40 in good health and CMV-seronegative. The CDR3 runs from the conserved cysteine through the conserved F or W. Fields, in order: D gene, J gene, V gene, clone size, CDR3 DNA, CDR3 protein. D genes are given only for firm matches. A clone size is listed for some rows: how often the clone was seen (once, few, many), or a class if it is expanded.

>-|TRBJ1-2|TRBV5-6|-
TGTGCCAGCAGCTTGTCCCCCGGGACAATTTACACCTTC
CASSLSPGTIYTF
>-|TRBJ2-7|TRBV6-6|-
TGTGCCAGCAGTTACTCCGCGGGACAGCTGTCCTACGAGCAGTACTTC
CASSYSAGQLSYEQYF
>TRBD1|TRBJ1-2|TRBV18|-
TGTGCCAGCTCACGGAACTCGGGACAGGGCTCGGGCTACACCTTC
CASSRNSGQGSGYTF
>-|TRBJ1-4|TRBV10-3|-
TGTGCCATCAGCCAGGGTGCAACTAATGAAAAACTGTTTTTT
CAISQGATNEKLFF
>-|TRBJ1-5|TRBV5-3|-
TGTGCCAGAAGTCATAGTGGTCAGCCCCAGCATTTT
CARSHSGQPQHF
>TRBD1|TRBJ2-7|TRBV5-1|-
TGCGCCAGCAGCCCTGGGACAGTGAGCTCCTACGAGCAGTACTTC
CASSPGTVSSYEQYF
>-|TRBJ1-1|TRBV19|-
TGTGCCAGTACTCCGGAGGGGTTTAGCGGCACTGAAGCTTTCTTT
CASTPEGFSGTEAFF
>TRBD1|TRBJ2-5|TRBV4-1|-
TGCGCCAGCAGCTGGGACAGGGAAGAGACCCAGTACTTC
CASSWDREETQYF
>-|TRBJ2-1|TRBV6-1|-
TGTGCCAGCAGTGGGACACCGTCCTACAATGAGCAGTTCTTC
CASSGTPSYNEQFF
>-|TRBJ2-5|TRBV5-1|-
TGCGCCAGCAGCTATAAAGAGACCCAGTACTTC
CASSYKETQYF
>TRBD1|TRBJ2-5|TRBV7-8|-
TGTGCCAGCAGCTTAGACGGGACAGGGGAAGAGACCCAGTACTTC
CASSLDGTGEETQYF
>TRBD2|TRBJ2-1|TRBV6-4|medium-sized
TGTGCCAGCAGTGTGGCGGGGGGGCCGAATGAGCAGTTCTTC
CASSVAGGPNEQFF
>TRBD1|TRBJ2-7|TRBV7-7|-
TGTGCCAGCAGCTTAGACAGGGGGCAAGAGCAGTACTTC
CASSLDRGQEQYF
>TRBD1|TRBJ1-2|TRBV18|-
TGTGCCAGCTCACCGGCAGGGGGTGGCTACACCTTC
CASSPAGGGYTF
>TRBD2|TRBJ2-1|TRBV6-1|-
TGTGCCAGCAGTGAGATCGCGGGGGGGCCAACTCATGAGCAGTTCTTC
CASSEIAGGPTHEQFF
>TRBD1|TRBJ2-7|TRBV25-1|-
TGTGCCAGCAGTGACTGGGACAGGGGGAATGGTAACGAGCAGTACTTC
CASSDWDRGNGNEQYF
>TRBD2|TRBJ2-1|TRBV7-3|-
TGTGCCAGCAGCTTAGGAGGACTAGCGGGGGGTAGGGGGCAGTTCTTC
CASSLGGLAGGRGQFF
>-|TRBJ2-2|TRBV5-1|-
TGCGCCAGCAGCGGAGGGGACAGCCCCACCGGGGAGCTGTTTTTT
CASSGGDSPTGELFF
>TRBD1|TRBJ1-2|TRBV28|-
TGTGCCAGCAGTTATTCGACAGGGGCTAACTATGGCTACACCTTC
CASSYSTGANYGYTF
>-|TRBJ1-6|TRBV7-3|-
TGTGCCAGCAGCTCTTACGCGGGGCCCCTCCACTTT
CASSSYAGPLHF
>TRBD2|TRBJ2-3|TRBV2|-
TGTGCCAGCACCCCTAGCGGGGGGACAGATACGCAGTATTTT
CASTPSGGTDTQYF
>-|TRBJ1-5|TRBV5-6|-
TGTGCCAGCAGCTTTACAGGGCCGGGCAATCAGCCCCAGCATTTT
CASSFTGPGNQPQHF
>-|TRBJ1-1|TRBV25-1|-
TGTGCCAGCAGTGAATCTAGGGCAGGGGAAGCTTTCTTT
CASSESRAGEAFF